This T cell receptor (beta chain) was found in a study of beta chain features in type 1 diabetes. As for the study in general: All samples yielded 85 million to 130 million examined sorted cells. Study conclusions and caveats: Patients with Type 1 diabetes showed moderately but significantly shorter TCRB CDR3s in all four CD4+ subsets. Compared to healthy donors, patients appeared to have naive, central memory and Treg TCRB repertoires that were more alike.

Reverse transcribing all isolated RNA meant expressed TCRB transcripts were sequenced. An average of around 3.9 million reads was obtained for naive, central memory and regulatory T cell samples. TCRdb's copy holds only in-frame clones and misses some; the assay was immunoSEQ multiplex PCR. Of 300,000 to 450,000 clones in the sample, approximately 12% were seen once. From germline, CDR1 is LNHDA and CDR2 SQIVND (reference sequence). The ends lost 5 bases at V and 4 bases at J; junction bases unmatched: 6. The CDR3 runs 14 residues. A word on this clone: Antigen specificity is unknown.

The V gene is TRBV19, the J gene TRBJ2-3; 7 bases fit TRBD2. This TCR came from a woman between 18 and 29 years old with type 1 diabetes. Sequenced material: naive CD4+ T cells from blood. Here the CDR3 DNA reads TGTGCCAGTAGTCTACGGGAGGTGGCAGATACGCAGTATTTT. Translated, it gives CASSLREVADTQYF.